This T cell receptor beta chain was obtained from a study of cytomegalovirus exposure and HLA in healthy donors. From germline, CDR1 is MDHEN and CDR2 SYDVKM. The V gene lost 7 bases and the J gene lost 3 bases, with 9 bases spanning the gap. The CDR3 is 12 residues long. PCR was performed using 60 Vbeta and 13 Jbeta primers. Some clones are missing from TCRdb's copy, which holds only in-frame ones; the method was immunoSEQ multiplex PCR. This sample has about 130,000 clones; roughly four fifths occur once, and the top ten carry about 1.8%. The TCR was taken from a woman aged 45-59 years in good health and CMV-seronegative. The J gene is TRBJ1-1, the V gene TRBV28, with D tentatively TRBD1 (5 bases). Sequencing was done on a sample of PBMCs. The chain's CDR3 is CASTGGYTEAFF. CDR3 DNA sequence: TGTGCCAGCACCGGGGGGTACACTGAAGCTTTCTTT.